The 13 T cell receptor beta chains below all came from one sample that was sequenced in a study of blood T cells in healthy people across ages. The use of a sample-barcoded 5' primer and a J-beta primer mix characterized a second PCR of about 7 to 12 cycles. Each CDR3 protein is one row after TCRdb ran MiXCR on the 5' RACE reads. The profile shows 630,000 or so distinct CDR3 sequences, about a third of them singletons. The sample was blood. The receptors were gathered from a woman of 80 years or more in good health.

The rearrangement joins TRBV6-6 to TRBJ1-1; D uncertain. V lost 2 bases and J 0 bases, leaving 10 bases between the germline ends. Germline CDR1 is MNHNY and CDR2 is SVGAGI (reference sequence). The CDR3 is 15 residues long. CDR3 loop: CASSYAGVMNTEAFF. The CDR3, as DNA: TGTGCCAGCAGTTACGCCGGGGTCATGAACACTGAAGCTTTCTTT.

This clonotype was recorded at least ten times. This chain connects TRBV20-1 to TRBJ1-1; D may be TRBD1 (6 bases). There are 15 residues in the CDR3. The germline CDR1 and CDR2 sequences are DFQATT and SNEGSKA (reference sequence). Trimming shortened V by 5 bases and J by 1 base, and 17 bases separated the two germline ends. The CDR3 loop is CSAGARGKGNTEAFF. CDR3 bases: TGCAGTGCTGGAGCAAGGGGGAAAGGGAACACTGAAGCTTTCTTT.

This clonotype occurred many times. The rearrangement joins TRBV20-1 to TRBJ2-7; D gene uncertain. The V gene lost 5 bases and the J gene lost 0 bases, with 8 bases spanning the gap. Germline CDR1 and CDR2: DFQATT and SNEGSKA (reference sequence). The CDR3 covers 12 residues. This chain's CDR3 is CSASSSSYEQYF. CDR3 sequence (DNA): TGCAGTGCTTCCAGCAGCTCCTACGAGCAGTACTTC.

This clonotype was detected ten times or more. The J gene is TRBJ2-7, the V gene TRBV6-2 or TRBV6-3, with D perhaps matching TRBD2 (6 bases). V lost 10 bases to trimming and J lost 2 bases, with 18 bases between them. The CDR3 sequence is 14 residues long. Germline CDR1 MNHEY, CDR2 SVGEGT. The CDR3 loop reads CATRNGGETYEQYF. The CDR3 nucleotides read TGTGCCACTCGAAATGGCGGGGAGACCTACGAGCAGTACTTC.

In this sample, this clonotype turned up many times. This chain joins TRBV5-5 and TRBJ2-7; maybe TRBD2 (6 bases). This CDR3 region has 14 residues. Germline lookup yields CDR1 SGHKS and CDR2 YYEKEE (reference sequence). V shed 3 bases and J shed 0 bases, with 10 bases lying between them. This CDR3 reads CASSSGLSSYEQYF. The CDR3 DNA reads as TGTGCCAGCAGCTCGGGACTGTCCTCCTACGAGCAGTACTTC.

The sample holds many counts of this clonotype. The chain links TRBV5-1 to TRBJ2-3, with 8 positions matching TRBD2. The CDR3 totals 13 residues. In germline, CDR1 is SGHRS, CDR2 YFSETQ. V gave up 1 base and J gave up 5 bases; unmatched junction bases: 0. This CDR3 is CASSLREGDTQYF. DNA of the CDR3: TGCGCCAGCAGCTTGCGGGAGGGAGATACGCAGTATTTT.

This clonotype was picked up a small number of times. The genes are TRBV19 and TRBJ1-5, with unresolved D. Per the germline V gene, CDR1 is LNHDA and CDR2 is SQIVND (reference sequence). The CDR3 has 12 amino acids. Trimming took off 5 bases at V and 7 bases at J, with 9 bases between the two ends. In nucleotides, the CDR3 is TGTGCCAGTAGTGCCGCCGGCCAGCCCCAGCATTTT. It is translated as CASSAAGQPQHF.

In the case of this clonotype: A much larger clone is a single base away; this may be a read error. The V gene is TRBV7-7, the J gene TRBJ2-2, with D unresolved. The germline V gene encodes CDR1 SSHAT and CDR2 FNYEAQ (reference sequence). Trimming took 10 bases from V and 0 from J, leaving 9 bases between them. The CDR3 spans 13 residues. CDR3 loop: CANRPSNTGELFF. In DNA, the CDR3 is TGTGCCAACAGACCCTCGAACACCGGGGAGCTGTTTTTT.

This clonotype appeared many times. The rearrangement uses TRBV5-1 and TRBJ2-1; 10 bases map to TRBD2. This CDR3 comprises 15 residues. V trimming: 1 base; J trimming: 5 bases; junction bases outside the gene matches: 3. Germline CDR1 is SGHRS and CDR2 is YFSETQ. The CDR3 bases are TGCGCCAGCAGCTTGCTAGCGGGGGCAAACAATGAGCAGTTCTTC. Translated, it gives CASSLLAGANNEQFF.

This clonotype was counted a single time. This chain joins TRBV20-1 and TRBJ2-7; 7 positions match TRBD1. The ends lost 3 bases at V and 2 bases at J; junction bases unmatched: 7. The CDR3 covers 14 residues. The germline V gene encodes CDR1 DFQATT and CDR2 SNEGSKA (reference sequence). The chain's CDR3 is CSARGDSLAYEQYF. CDR3 nucleotides: TGCAGTGCTAGGGGGGACAGTCTGGCCTACGAGCAGTACTTC.

This clonotype was counted many times. This chain connects TRBV6-2 or TRBV6-3 to TRBJ1-2; D unclear. CDR3 size: 12 residues. The germline CDR1 and CDR2 sequences are MNHEY and SVGEGT. Trimming left V 5 bases short and J 0 bases short, with 4 bases between. The CDR3 nucleotides are TGTGCCAGCAGTGTCACTAACTATGGCTACACCTTC. It specifies CASSVTNYGYTF.

This clonotype was recorded at least ten times. This chain's CDR3 is CASSQDQGSSGYNEQFF. The CDR3 region has the DNA TGTGCCAGCAGCCAAGATCAGGGGTCTAGCGGTTACAATGAGCAGTTCTTC. The chain employs TRBV4-2 and TRBJ2-1; tentatively, D is TRBD2 (7 bases). Trimming took off 0 bases at V and 4 bases at J, with 16 bases between the two ends. The CDR3 spans 17 residues. Germline-derived CDR1 and CDR2 are LGHNA and YNFKEQ.

This clonotype has at least ten counts. The chain employs TRBV11-2 and TRBJ2-2; 12 bases map to TRBD2. In germline, CDR1 is SGHAT, CDR2 FQNNGV. The CDR3 totals 15 residues. V was pared by 5 bases and J by 7 bases, with 5 bases of the junction left unmatched. The DNA for the CDR3 is TGTGCCAGCAGCAGCGGACTAGCGGGGTTCGGGGAGCTGTTTTTT. Residues: CASSSGLAGFGELFF.